This T cell receptor (beta chain) was documented in a study of blood T cell repertoires in COVID-19 (dated by TCRdb to the early 2020s). As for the study more broadly: Samples from collaborators originated in the United States, Italy and Spain and spanned both the acute and convalescent phases of COVID-19. Samples were obtained from the ongoing ImmuneRACE study (first 160 participants) and from over 1,000 subjects provided by 6 global collaborators. A freely available public database, intended as a resource for researchers studying the immune response to SARS-CoV-2, is where the repertoires were released. Subjects who had been exposed to COVID-19, were actively infected with it, or had recovered from it provided the deeply sampled blood TCRbeta repertoires that made up the dataset. A de-identified subject ID, COVID-19 status, age in years and sex were almost always included in the sample metadata. Where available, HLA class I and class II types were obtained from metadata supplied by the sample provider rather than from assay-based typing. The material from the prospective study consisted of cDNA or gDNA derived from T cells, B-cell-depleted T cells, or PBMCs.

Paper-wide results and their limitations: The amount of clinical and demographic metadata varied by source and participant and was provided uncurated.

In the prospective study, participants were roughly 18 to 100 years old, resided in about 25 geographic areas of the United States, and were enrolled through a virtual design. In the prospective study, participants were assigned to cohorts based on the clinical history participants reported in a screening survey and a study questionnaire. ImmuneRACE Cohort 3 recovered participants were defined by two consecutive negative NP/OP PCR tests, healthcare professional clearance, or symptom resolution. In the prospective study, whole blood, serum and a nasopharyngeal or oropharyngeal swab were collected from each participant by mobile phlebotomists. Over a 2-month period, participants in the prospective study had the option of providing additional blood draws and questionnaires. Before DNA extraction, prospective study blood samples were shipped either frozen or at room temperature. The CDR3 starts with the cysteine, ends with the phenylalanine, and has 19 residues. Solely the CDR3 DNA is kept, with 57 bases framed from the first base. CDR1 and CDR2 were assigned from the germline V gene (reference sequence) as LNHDA and SQIVND. Relative to germline, V is missing 7 bases and J is missing 2 bases, with 19 bases of the junction outside any gene match.

To note about this clone: Its antigen is not yet known. No clone much larger than this one lies a single base away; base qualities are absent.

TCRbeta CDR3 regions were amplified from genomic DNA by means of the immunoSEQ Assay, a bias-controlled multiplex PCR. In the authors' own workflow: Nucleated cell counts per sample were estimated from amplification of reference gene primers within the assay. Sequence reads were collapsed and filtered to measure the absolute abundance of every unique TCRbeta CDR3 rearrangement. Productive Simpson clonality was computed per sample as the square root of Simpson's diversity index over productive rearrangements. Held by TCRdb, this immuneACCESS table contains in-frame sequences only and omits some clones. Under half of the omission traces to an unresolved V gene where checked; the cause of the rest is unknown. The DNA was the basis for D and trimming; V, J and clone size are from that table. The sample contains 350,000 to 400,000 clones, roughly nine tenths of them found a single time. 1% of the sample is held by the ten biggest clonotypes.

Sequences were obtained from PBMCs or T cells enriched from blood (not recorded which). The V and J genes are TRBV19 and TRBJ2-1; TRBD2 agrees with 8 junctional bases. The TCR originated in a man between 18 and 29 years old who had recovered from COVID-19. The CDR3 loop reads CASTIGKLAGTRAYNEQFF. The DNA sequence is as follows: TGTGCCAGTACCATTGGAAAGTTGGCCGGGACTAGAGCCTACAATGAGCAGTTCTTC. Joined to the reference TRBV19 and TRBJ2-1 proteins, this CDR3 gives the full variable domain: DGGITQSPKYLFRKEGQNVTLSCEQNLNHDAMYWYRQDPGQGLRLIYYSQIVNDFQKGDIAEGYSVSREKKESFPLTVTSAQKNPTAFYLCASTIGKLAGTRAYNEQFFGPGTRLTVL.